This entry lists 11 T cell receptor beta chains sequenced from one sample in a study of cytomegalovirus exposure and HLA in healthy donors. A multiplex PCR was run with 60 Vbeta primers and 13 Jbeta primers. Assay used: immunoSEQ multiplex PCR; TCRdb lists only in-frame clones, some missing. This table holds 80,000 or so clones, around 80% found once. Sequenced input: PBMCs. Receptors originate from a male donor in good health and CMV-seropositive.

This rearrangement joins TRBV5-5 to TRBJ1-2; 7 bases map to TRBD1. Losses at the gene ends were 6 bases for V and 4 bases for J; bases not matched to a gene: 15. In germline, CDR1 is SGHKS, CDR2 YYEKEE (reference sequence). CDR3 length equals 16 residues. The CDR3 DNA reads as TGTGCCAGCACCCAACCCCGAGGAGGGGGCGGCTATGGCTACACCTTC. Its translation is CASTQPRGGGGYGYTF.

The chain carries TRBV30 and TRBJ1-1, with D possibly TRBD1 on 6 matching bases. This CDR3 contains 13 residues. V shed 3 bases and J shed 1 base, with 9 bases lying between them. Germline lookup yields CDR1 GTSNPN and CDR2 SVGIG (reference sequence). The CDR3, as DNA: TGTGCCTGGAGACAGGGATGGAACACTGAAGCTTTCTTT. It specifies CAWRQGWNTEAFF.

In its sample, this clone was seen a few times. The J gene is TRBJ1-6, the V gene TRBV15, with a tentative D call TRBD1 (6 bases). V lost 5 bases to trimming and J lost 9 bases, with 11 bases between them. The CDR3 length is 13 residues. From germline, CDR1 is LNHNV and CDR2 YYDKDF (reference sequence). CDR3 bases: TGTGCCACCAGCTGGACAGAAAGTTCACCCCTCCACTTT. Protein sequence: CATSWTESSPLHF. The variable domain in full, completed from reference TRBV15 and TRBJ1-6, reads DAMVIQNPRYQVTQFGKPVTLSCSQTLNHNVMYWYQQKSSQAPKLLFHYYDKDFNNEADTPDNFQSRRPNTSFCFLDIRSPGLGDTAMYLCATSWTESSPLHFGNGTRLTVT.

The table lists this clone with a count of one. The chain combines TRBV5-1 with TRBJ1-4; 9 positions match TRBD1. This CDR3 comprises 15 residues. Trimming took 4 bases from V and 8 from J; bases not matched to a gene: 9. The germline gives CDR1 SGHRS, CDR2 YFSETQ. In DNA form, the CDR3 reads TGCGCCAGCAGCATCAACAGGGGGCCGCAGGAAAAACTGTTTTTT. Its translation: CASSINRGPQEKLFF.

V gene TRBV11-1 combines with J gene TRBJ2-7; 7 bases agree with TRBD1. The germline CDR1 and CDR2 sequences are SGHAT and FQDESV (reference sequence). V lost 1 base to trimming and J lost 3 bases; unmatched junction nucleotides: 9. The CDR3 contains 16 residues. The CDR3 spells CASSLGSTGAGYEQYF. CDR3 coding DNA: TGTGCCAGCAGCTTAGGTTCTACAGGGGCCGGCTACGAGCAGTACTTC. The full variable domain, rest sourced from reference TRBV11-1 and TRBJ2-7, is EAEVAQSPRYKITEKSQAVAFWCDPISGHATLYWYRQILGQGPELLVQFQDESVVDDSQLPKDRFSAERLKGVDSTLKIQPAELGDSAMYLCASSLGSTGAGYEQYFGPGTRLTVT.

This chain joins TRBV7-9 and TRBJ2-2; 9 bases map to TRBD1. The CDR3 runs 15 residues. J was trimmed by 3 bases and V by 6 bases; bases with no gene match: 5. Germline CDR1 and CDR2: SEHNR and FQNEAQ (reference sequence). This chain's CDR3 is CASRFGTGHTGELFF. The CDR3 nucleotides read TGTGCCAGCAGGTTCGGGACAGGGCACACCGGGGAGCTGTTTTTT. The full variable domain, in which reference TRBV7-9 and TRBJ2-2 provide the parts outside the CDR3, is DTGVSQNPRHKITKRGQNVTFRCDPISEHNRLYWYRQTLGQGPEFLTYFQNEAQLEKSRLLSDRFSAERPKGSFSTLEIQRTEQGDSAMYLCASRFGTGHTGELFFGEGSRLTVL.

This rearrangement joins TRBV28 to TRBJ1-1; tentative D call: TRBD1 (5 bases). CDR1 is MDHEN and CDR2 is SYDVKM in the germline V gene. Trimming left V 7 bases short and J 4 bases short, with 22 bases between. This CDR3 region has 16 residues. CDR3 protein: CASIFFGGGMSTEAFF. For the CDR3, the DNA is TGTGCCAGCATATTTTTTGGGGGGGGGATGAGCACTGAAGCTTTCTTT.

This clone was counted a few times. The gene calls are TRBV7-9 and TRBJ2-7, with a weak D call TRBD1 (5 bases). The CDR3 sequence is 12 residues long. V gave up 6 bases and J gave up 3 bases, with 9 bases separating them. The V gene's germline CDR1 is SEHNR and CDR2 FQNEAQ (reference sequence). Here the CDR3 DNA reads TGTGCCAGCAGTCCAGGGATCTACGAGCAGTACTTC. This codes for CASSPGIYEQYF.

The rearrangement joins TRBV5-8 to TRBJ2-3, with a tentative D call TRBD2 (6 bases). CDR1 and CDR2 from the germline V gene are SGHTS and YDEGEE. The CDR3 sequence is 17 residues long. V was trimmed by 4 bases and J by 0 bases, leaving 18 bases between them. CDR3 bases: TGTGCCAGCAGCGGAACTCGCGGGGCCCTTAGCACAGATACGCAGTATTTT. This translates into CASSGTRGALSTDTQYF.

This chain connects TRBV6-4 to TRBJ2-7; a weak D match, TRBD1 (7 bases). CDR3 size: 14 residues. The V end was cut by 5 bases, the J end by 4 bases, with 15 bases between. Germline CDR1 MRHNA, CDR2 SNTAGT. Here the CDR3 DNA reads TGTGCCAGCAGTTACGCGGGGACAGCTTACGAGCAGTACTTC. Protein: CASSYAGTAYEQYF.

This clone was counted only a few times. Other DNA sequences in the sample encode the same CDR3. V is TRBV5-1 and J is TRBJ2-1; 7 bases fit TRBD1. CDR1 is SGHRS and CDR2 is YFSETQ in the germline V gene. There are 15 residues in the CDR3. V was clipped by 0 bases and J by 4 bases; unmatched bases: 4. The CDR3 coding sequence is TGCGCCAGCAGCTTGGTCGAGGGGGCTTACAATGAGCAGTTCTTC. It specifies CASSLVEGAYNEQFF. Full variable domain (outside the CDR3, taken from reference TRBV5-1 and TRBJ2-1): KAGVTQTPRYLIKTRGQQVTLSCSPISGHRSVSWYQQTPGQGLQFLFEYFSETQRNKGNFPGRFSGRQFSNSRSEMNVSTLELGDSALYLCASSLVEGAYNEQFFGPGTRLTVL.